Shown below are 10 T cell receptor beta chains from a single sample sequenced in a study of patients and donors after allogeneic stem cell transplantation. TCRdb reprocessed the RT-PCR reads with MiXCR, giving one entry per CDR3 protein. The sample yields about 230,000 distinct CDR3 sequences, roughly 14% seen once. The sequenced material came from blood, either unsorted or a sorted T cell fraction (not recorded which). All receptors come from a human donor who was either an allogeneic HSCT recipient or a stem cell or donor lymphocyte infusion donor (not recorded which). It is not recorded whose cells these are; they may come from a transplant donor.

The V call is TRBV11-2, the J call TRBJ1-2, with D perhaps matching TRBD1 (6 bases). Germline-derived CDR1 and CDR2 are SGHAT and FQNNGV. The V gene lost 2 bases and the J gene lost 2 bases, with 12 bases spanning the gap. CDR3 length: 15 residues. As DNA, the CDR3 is TGTGCCAGCAGCTTAAGCCCACAGGGAAACTATGGCTACACCTTC. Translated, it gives CASSLSPQGNYGYTF.

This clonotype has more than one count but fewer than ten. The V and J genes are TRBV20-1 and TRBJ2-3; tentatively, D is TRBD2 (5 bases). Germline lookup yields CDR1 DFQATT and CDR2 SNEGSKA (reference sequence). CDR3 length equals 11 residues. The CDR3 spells CSVRVLNTQYF. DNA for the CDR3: TGCAGCGTGAGGGTGTTAAATACGCAGTATTTT.

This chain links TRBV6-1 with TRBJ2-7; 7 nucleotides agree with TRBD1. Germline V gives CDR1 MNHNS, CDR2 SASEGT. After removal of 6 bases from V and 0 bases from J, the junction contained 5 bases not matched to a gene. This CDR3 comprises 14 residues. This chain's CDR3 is CASSLDRTSYEQYF. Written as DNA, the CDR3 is TGTGCCAGCAGCTTGGACAGGACCTCCTACGAGCAGTACTTC.

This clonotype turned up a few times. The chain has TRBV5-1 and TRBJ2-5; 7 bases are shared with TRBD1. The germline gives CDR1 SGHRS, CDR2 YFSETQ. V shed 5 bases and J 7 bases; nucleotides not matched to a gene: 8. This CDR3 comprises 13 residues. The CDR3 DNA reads TGCGCCAGCAGTAACCAGGGGGAAGGGACCCAGTACTTC. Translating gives CASSNQGEGTQYF.

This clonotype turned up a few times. The DNA of the CDR3 is TGTGCCAGCAGCTTAGTGCCTAGCGGTAGCACAGATACGCAGTATTTT. Amino acids: CASSLVPSGSTDTQYF. The chain has TRBV7-6 and TRBJ2-3; 7 bases match TRBD2. The V gene's germline CDR1 is SGHVS and CDR2 FNYEAQ. The CDR3 sequence is 16 residues long. V dropped 1 base and J dropped 0; count of bases not matched to a gene: 4. Drawing the rest from reference TRBV7-6 and TRBJ2-3, the complete variable domain is GAGVSQSPRYKVTKRGQDVALRCDPISGHVSLYWYRQALGQGPEFLTYFNYEAQQDKSGLPNDRFSAERPEGSISTLTIQRTEQRDSAMYRCASSLVPSGSTDTQYFGPGTRLTVL.

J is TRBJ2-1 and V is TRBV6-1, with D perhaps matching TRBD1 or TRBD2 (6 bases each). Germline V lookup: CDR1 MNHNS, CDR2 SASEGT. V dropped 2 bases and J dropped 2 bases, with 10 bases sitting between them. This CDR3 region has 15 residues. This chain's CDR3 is CASSERGDPYNEQFF. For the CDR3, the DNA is TGTGCCAGCAGTGAAAGGGGGGATCCCTACAATGAGCAGTTCTTC.

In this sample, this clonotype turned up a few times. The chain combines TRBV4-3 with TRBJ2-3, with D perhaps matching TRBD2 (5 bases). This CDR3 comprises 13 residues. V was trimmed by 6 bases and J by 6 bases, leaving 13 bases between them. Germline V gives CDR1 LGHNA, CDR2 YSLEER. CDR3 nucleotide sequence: TGCGCCAGCAGTCAACAAGAGCGGGATACGCAGTATTTT. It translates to CASSQQERDTQYF.

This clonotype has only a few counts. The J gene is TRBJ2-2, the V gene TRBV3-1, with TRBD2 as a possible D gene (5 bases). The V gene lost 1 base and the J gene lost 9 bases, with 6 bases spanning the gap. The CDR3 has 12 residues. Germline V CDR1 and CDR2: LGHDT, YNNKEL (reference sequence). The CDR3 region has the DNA TGTGCCAGCAGCCAAGCTAGCAGGGAGCTGTTTTTT. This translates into CASSQASRELFF.

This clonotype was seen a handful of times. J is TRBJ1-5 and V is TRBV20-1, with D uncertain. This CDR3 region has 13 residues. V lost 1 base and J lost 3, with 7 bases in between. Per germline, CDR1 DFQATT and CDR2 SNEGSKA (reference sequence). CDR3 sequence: CSARGRNNQPQHF. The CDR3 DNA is TGCAGTGCTAGAGGTCGCAACAATCAGCCCCAGCATTTT.

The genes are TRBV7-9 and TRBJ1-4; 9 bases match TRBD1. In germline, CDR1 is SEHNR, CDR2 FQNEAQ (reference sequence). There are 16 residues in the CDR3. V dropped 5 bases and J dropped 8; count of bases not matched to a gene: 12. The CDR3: CASSPHGGQGEEKLFF. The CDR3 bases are TGTGCCAGCAGCCCACATGGGGGACAGGGTGAAGAAAAACTGTTTTTT.